These 11 T cell receptor beta chains were sequenced from one sample in a study of OX40 agonist ivuxolimab in advanced cancers. Some clones are missing from TCRdb's copy, which holds only in-frame ones; the method was immunoSEQ multiplex PCR. The sample lists tens of thousands of clones; 70% to 90% were seen once. The source material was CD4+ or CD8+ T cells sorted from blood, sampled in a trial of the OX40 agonist ivuxolimab. The receptor source for this set is an adult with an advanced solid tumor such as melanoma, head and neck, liver or kidney cancer.

This clone was counted once. The chain has TRBV9 and TRBJ2-7; maybe TRBD1 (5 bases). This CDR3 region has 13 residues. Trimming took off 2 bases at V and 5 bases at J, with 11 bases between the two ends. The germline gives CDR1 SGDLS, CDR2 YYNGEE. The CDR3 DNA reads TGTGCCAGCAGCGTTGGTATAGGGGACGAGCAGTACTTC. Translation gives CASSVGIGDEQYF.

The J gene is TRBJ2-1, the V gene TRBV6-1; D is unresolved. The ends were cut back, 2 bases at V and 1 base at J, with 6 bases in the middle. The germline gives CDR1 MNHNS, CDR2 SASEGT. The CDR3 is 14 amino acids. The CDR3 bases are TGTGCCAGCAGTGAATTGGGATCCTACAATGAGCAGTTCTTC. This sequence encodes CASSELGSYNEQFF.

In its sample, this clone was seen a few times. The rearrangement joins TRBV11-2 to TRBJ2-3; weak D call: TRBD1 (5 bases). Trimming pared 7 bases from V and 0 bases from J, leaving 17 bases between. This CDR3 is built from 16 residues. Looked up from germline, CDR1 is SGHAT and CDR2 is FQNNGV. CDR3 residues: CASNLRGPDSTDTQYF. The CDR3 DNA reads as TGTGCCAGCAACCTAAGGGGCCCAGATAGCACAGATACGCAGTATTTT.

The table lists this clone with a count of one. The chain combines TRBV19 with TRBJ1-6; D possibly corresponds to TRBD1 (6 bases). Trimming removed 7 bases at V and 8 bases at J, with 12 bases between. Germline V gives CDR1 LNHDA, CDR2 SQIVND (reference sequence). The CDR3 is 13 residues long. The CDR3 reads CASMEGGYSPLHF. The CDR3 region has the DNA TGTGCCAGTATGGAAGGGGGATATTCACCCCTCCACTTT.

This clone occurred once. This sequence joins TRBV10-2 and TRBJ2-5; 9 bases are a match to TRBD2. Germline V gives CDR1 WSHSY, CDR2 SAAADI. The CDR3 consists of 14 residues. J was trimmed by 5 bases and V by 4 bases; bases with no gene match: 5. CDR3 in DNA: TGCGCCAGCAGTGTGGCGGGAGGGCTTGAGACCCAGTACTTC. This codes for CASSVAGGLETQYF.

The rearrangement links TRBV2 to TRBJ2-3, with 9 bases matching TRBD2. Germline V gives CDR1 SNHLY, CDR2 FYNNEI. J lost 4 bases, V lost 7 bases, and 6 bases had no gene match. The CDR3 sequence is 14 residues long. CDR3 protein: CASTPREGSDTQYF. The CDR3 DNA reads TGTGCCAGCACTCCGCGGGAGGGTTCAGATACGCAGTATTTT.

The chain employs TRBV27 and TRBJ2-6, with D hard to call. V lost 3 bases and J 0 bases, leaving 3 bases between the germline ends. The CDR3 has 14 residues. CDR1 MNHEY and CDR2 SMNVEV come from the germline V gene (reference sequence). The CDR3 nucleotides read TGTGCCAGCAGTTTTATCTCTGGGGCCAACGTCCTGACTTTC. Amino acids: CASSFISGANVLTF.

The rearrangement uses TRBV6-4 and TRBJ2-5; 9 nucleotides align to TRBD1. Germline assignment: CDR1 MRHNA and CDR2 SNTAGT. J was trimmed by 2 bases and V by 6 bases; bases with no gene match: 7. CDR3 length: 15 amino acids. The CDR3 reads CASRNCGTGQETQYF. CDR3 sequence (DNA): TGTGCCAGCAGGAATTGCGGGACAGGGCAAGAGACCCAGTACTTC.

The chain employs TRBV5-1 and TRBJ2-6; D is unresolved. The germline gives CDR1 SGHRS, CDR2 YFSETQ. This CDR3 is 15 amino acids long. Trimming cost V 4 bases and J 2 bases, with 10 bases left between them. In DNA, the CDR3 is TGCGCCAGCAGCCCTGACCCAACTGGGGCCAACGTCCTGACTTTC. Its protein product is CASSPDPTGANVLTF.

Only one count was recorded for this clone. V is TRBV27 and J is TRBJ2-1; D may be TRBD2 (6 bases). The germline V gene has CDR1 MNHEY and CDR2 SMNVEV (reference sequence). This CDR3 has 14 amino acids. V was trimmed by 4 bases and J by 10 bases, leaving 17 bases between them. This CDR3 is CASSWGLLAGEQFF. In DNA, the CDR3 is TGTGCCAGCAGTTGGGGACTGTTGGCGGGGGAGCAGTTCTTC.

V gene TRBV2 combines with J gene TRBJ1-5; D not resolved. V lost 11 bases to trimming and J lost 2 bases, with 16 bases between them. Germline V gene lookup returns CDR1 SNHLY and CDR2 FYNNEI. The CDR3 runs 14 residues. The CDR3 bases are TGTGCCCTAGGCCGAGGCACCGGCAATCAGCCCCAGCATTTT. Amino acid sequence: CALGRGTGNQPQHF.